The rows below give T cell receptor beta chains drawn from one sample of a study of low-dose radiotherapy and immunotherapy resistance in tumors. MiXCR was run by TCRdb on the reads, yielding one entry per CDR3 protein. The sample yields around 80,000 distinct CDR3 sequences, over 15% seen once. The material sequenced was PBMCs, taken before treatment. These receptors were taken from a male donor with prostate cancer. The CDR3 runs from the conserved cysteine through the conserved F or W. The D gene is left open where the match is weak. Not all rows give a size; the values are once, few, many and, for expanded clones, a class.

CDR3aa: CASRSPAGVGGTDTQYF; CDR3nt: TGTGCCAGCAGGAGCCCAGCGGGAGTTGGTGGCACAGATACGCAGTATTTT; v_gene: TRBV2; abundance: NA; j_gene: TRBJ2-3; d_gene: TRBD2
CDR3aa: CASSLAGLTEAFF; CDR3nt: TGTGCCAGCAGCTTAGCAGGGCTGACTGAAGCTTTCTTT; v_gene: TRBV7-2; abundance: many; j_gene: TRBJ1-1; d_gene: NA
CDR3aa: CSARNGQSYGYTF; CDR3nt: TGCAGTGCTAGGAACGGACAGAGCTATGGCTACACCTTC; v_gene: TRBV20-1; abundance: many; j_gene: TRBJ1-2; d_gene: NA
CDR3aa: CSADGKQETQYF; CDR3nt: TGCAGTGCCGACGGAAAACAAGAGACCCAGTACTTC; v_gene: TRBV20-1; abundance: many; j_gene: TRBJ2-5; d_gene: NA
CDR3aa: CASSHRGATLQETQYF; CDR3nt: TGCGCCAGCAGCCACAGGGGCGCAACCCTACAAGAGACCCAGTACTTC; v_gene: TRBV4-3; abundance: many; j_gene: TRBJ2-5; d_gene: NA
CDR3aa: CSVDETAYYNEQFF; CDR3nt: TGCAGCGTTGATGAGACAGCCTACTACAATGAGCAGTTCTTC; v_gene: TRBV29-1; abundance: NA; j_gene: TRBJ2-1; d_gene: NA
CDR3aa: CAIRGVDEQFF; CDR3nt: TGTGCCATCAGGGGGGTTGATGAGCAGTTCTTC; v_gene: TRBV10-3; abundance: many; j_gene: TRBJ2-1; d_gene: NA
CDR3aa: CSVELDRAPYGYTF; CDR3nt: TGCAGCGTTGAGTTAGACAGGGCCCCATATGGCTACACCTTC; v_gene: TRBV29-1; abundance: many; j_gene: TRBJ1-2; d_gene: TRBD1
CDR3aa: CASSLVGARTEAFF; CDR3nt: TGTGCCAGCAGCTTAGTCGGGGCGCGCACTGAAGCTTTCTTT; v_gene: TRBV7-2; abundance: many; j_gene: TRBJ1-1; d_gene: NA
CDR3aa: CASSYRTGSYGYTF; CDR3nt: TGTGCCAGCAGTTACCGGACAGGGAGCTATGGCTACACCTTC; v_gene: TRBV6-6; abundance: many; j_gene: TRBJ1-2; d_gene: TRBD1
CDR3aa: CASSFEGTEAFF; CDR3nt: TGTGCCAGCAGCTTCGAGGGCACTGAAGCTTTCTTT; v_gene: TRBV7-9; abundance: many; j_gene: TRBJ1-1; d_gene: NA
CDR3aa: CASSLYRAERGAYEQYF; CDR3nt: TGTGCCAGCAGCTTATATCGGGCGGAGCGGGGGGCCTACGAGCAGTACTTC; v_gene: TRBV11-2; abundance: many; j_gene: TRBJ2-7; d_gene: TRBD2
CDR3aa: CASNFGTSGNLGEQFF; CDR3nt: TGTGCCAGCAATTTCGGGACTAGCGGGAATCTGGGTGAGCAGTTCTTC; v_gene: TRBV12-3/TRBV12-4; abundance: many; j_gene: TRBJ2-1; d_gene: TRBD2
CDR3aa: CASSTGTSGRARETQYF; CDR3nt: TGTGCCAGCAGCACCGGGACTAGCGGGAGGGCCAGAGAGACCCAGTACTTC; v_gene: TRBV7-2; abundance: many; j_gene: TRBJ2-5; d_gene: TRBD2
CDR3aa: CASSQIRHNEQFF; CDR3nt: TGCGCCAGCAGCCAAATCCGCCACAATGAGCAGTTCTTC; v_gene: TRBV4-3; abundance: many; j_gene: TRBJ2-1; d_gene: NA
CDR3aa: CASSLFSGSETQYF; CDR3nt: TGTGCCAGCAGTTTATTTTCGGGGTCAGAGACCCAGTACTTC; v_gene: TRBV28; abundance: many; j_gene: TRBJ2-5; d_gene: NA
CDR3aa: CASSPSSGYEQFF; CDR3nt: TGCGCCAGCAGCCCGTCGTCGGGATATGAGCAGTTCTTC; v_gene: TRBV5-1; abundance: many; j_gene: TRBJ2-1; d_gene: NA
CDR3aa: CASSEVPGGDTQYF; CDR3nt: TGTGCCAGCAGTGAAGTCCCGGGTGGGGATACGCAGTATTTT; v_gene: TRBV6-4; abundance: few; j_gene: TRBJ2-3; d_gene: NA
CDR3aa: CATSRDIREKLFF; CDR3nt: TGTGCCACCAGCAGAGATATCAGGGAAAAACTGTTTTTT; v_gene: TRBV15; abundance: many; j_gene: TRBJ1-4; d_gene: NA
CDR3aa: CSVEEPQGFRNQPQHF; CDR3nt: TGCAGCGTTGAAGAGCCCCAGGGATTTCGCAATCAGCCCCAGCATTTT; v_gene: TRBV29-1; abundance: many; j_gene: TRBJ1-5; d_gene: NA
CDR3aa: CASSDYDTQYF; CDR3nt: TGTGCCAGCAGTGACTACGATACGCAGTATTTT; v_gene: TRBV6-5; abundance: many; j_gene: TRBJ2-3; d_gene: NA
CDR3aa: CASEETQYF; CDR3nt: TGTGCCAGCGAAGAGACCCAGTACTTC; v_gene: TRBV7-9; abundance: many; j_gene: TRBJ2-5; d_gene: NA
CDR3aa: CASSKGDQPQHF; CDR3nt: TGTGCCAGCAGTAAGGGGGATCAGCCCCAGCATTTT; v_gene: TRBV6-5; abundance: many; j_gene: TRBJ1-5; d_gene: NA
CDR3aa: CASSLADTDTQYF; CDR3nt: TGCGCCAGCAGCCTCGCGGACACAGATACGCAGTATTTT; v_gene: TRBV4-1; abundance: many; j_gene: TRBJ2-3; d_gene: NA
CDR3aa: CASSSTGRAGEKLFF; CDR3nt: TGTGCCAGCAGCAGTACGGGGAGGGCTGGTGAAAAACTGTTTTTT; v_gene: TRBV7-3; abundance: NA; j_gene: TRBJ1-4; d_gene: NA
CDR3aa: CASSSQLAGGAQETQYF; CDR3nt: TGTGCCAGCAGTTCTCAATTAGCGGGAGGGGCTCAAGAGACCCAGTACTTC; v_gene: TRBV12-3/TRBV12-4; abundance: many; j_gene: TRBJ2-5; d_gene: TRBD2